This TCR beta chain is from a study of OX40 agonist ivuxolimab in advanced cancers. Study-wide findings and caveats: On average, CD8+ T cells had more expanded clones than CD4+.

Germline trimming cut 5 bases from V and 0 bases from J; bases unmatched to any gene: 1. Germline-derived CDR1 and CDR2 are SNHLY and FYNNEI. The CDR3 loop spans 15 amino acids. Concerning this clone itself: Its antigen is undetermined.

Using immunoSEQ multiplex PCR, the repertoire was profiled, and TCRdb retains in-frame clones only, with some absent. The table includes 70,000 or so clones, less than 90% detected once. Material: CD4+ or CD8+ T cells sorted from blood, obtained in a trial of the OX40 agonist ivuxolimab. This TCR was recovered from an adult with an advanced solid tumor such as melanoma, head and neck, liver or kidney cancer. V and J are TRBV2 and TRBJ2-6; 7 bases are shared with TRBD1. Here the CDR3 reads CASSWDSSGANVLTF. In nucleotides, the CDR3 is TGTGCCAGCAGTTGGGACAGCTCTGGGGCCAACGTCCTGACTTTC. Drawing the rest from reference TRBV2 and TRBJ2-6, the complete variable domain is EPEVTQTPSHQVTQMGQEVILRCVPISNHLYFYWYRQILGQKVEFLVSFYNNEISEKSEIFDDQFSVERPDGSNFTLKIRSTKLEDSAMYFCASSWDSSGANVLTFGAGSRLTVL.